The 22 T cell receptor beta chains presented below share a single source sample, sequenced in a study of blood T cell repertoires in COVID-19. Clones were read by immunoSEQ multiplex PCR, and TCRdb kept only the in-frame ones, dropping some. The sample has around 260,000 clones, 80% to 90% seen once. The sequenced sample consisted of peripheral blood. These receptors came from a woman in her fifties or sixties who had recovered from COVID-19.

The chain joins TRBV18 to TRBJ2-5; 7 bases match TRBD1. With 0 bases clipped from V and 5 bases from J, the junction kept 9 bases outside the gene matches. Germline V gene lookup returns CDR1 KGHSH and CDR2 LQKENI. CDR3 length: 16 residues. CDR3 sequence (DNA): TGTGCCAGCTCACCACCGAAGGACAGGCGAGGGGAGACCCAGTACTTC. Its protein is CASSPPKDRRGETQYF.

The rearrangement joins TRBV5-5 to TRBJ2-3, with a possible D match to TRBD2 (6 bases). This CDR3 is built from 15 residues. The ends were cut back, 0 bases at V and 4 bases at J, with 12 bases in the middle. Per the germline V gene, CDR1 is SGHKS and CDR2 is YYEKEE (reference sequence). Written as DNA, the CDR3 is TGTGCCAGCAGCTTGGCCGGGGGTCGGGCAGATACGCAGTATTTT. It codes for CASSLAGGRADTQYF.

The chain employs TRBV11-1 and TRBJ2-7; 12 nucleotides line up with TRBD2. The trim removed 6 bases at V and 2 bases at J, leaving 5 bases unmatched. The CDR3 totals 15 residues. Germline values: CDR1 SGHAT, CDR2 FQDESV (reference sequence). CDR3 in DNA: TGTGCCAGCAGACTTCTAGCGGGAGGGCCCTACGAGCAGTACTTC. Translated, it gives CASRLLAGGPYEQYF.

The chain links TRBV6-6 to TRBJ2-7; TRBD2 matches at 13 bases. CDR3 length: 15 amino acids. Trimming cost V 7 bases and J 4 bases; bases outside gene matches: 7. Germline CDR1 is MNHNY and CDR2 is SVGAGI (reference sequence). CDR3 in amino acids: CASTFGTSGIYEQYF. In DNA form, the CDR3 reads TGTGCCAGCACCTTTGGGACTAGCGGGATATACGAGCAGTACTTC.

CDR3 sequence (DNA): TGTGCCACCGGGGGTTTCGGCTACGAGCAGTACTTC. Translation gives CATGGFGYEQYF. The chain has TRBV12-3 or TRBV12-4 and TRBJ2-7; possibly TRBD2 for D (6 bases). Between the trimmed V and J ends, which lost 10 bases and 3 bases, there was a span of 13 bases. The CDR3 has 12 amino acids.

V usage is TRBV5-4 and J usage is TRBJ2-4, with a possible D match to TRBD2 (7 bases). This CDR3 is 18 amino acids long. Germline loops: CDR1 SGHNT, CDR2 YYREEE (reference sequence). V lost 0 bases to trimming and J lost 3 bases, with 19 bases between them. CDR3 residues: CASSLGGRGQILKNIQYF. CDR3 DNA sequence: TGTGCCAGCAGCTTGGGTGGGCGGGGGCAGATCCTCAAAAACATTCAGTACTTC.

The chain employs TRBV7-6 and TRBJ1-5; 9 bases are a match to TRBD1. The CDR3 contains 15 residues. CDR1 SGHVS and CDR2 FNYEAQ come from the germline V gene. J was trimmed by 7 bases and V by 1 base; bases with no gene match: 5. CDR3: CASSLGGQGEQPQHF. The CDR3 bases are TGTGCCAGCAGCTTAGGGGGACAGGGTGAGCAGCCCCAGCATTTT.

Remarks on this clone: Additional DNA sequences in this sample encode the identical CDR3. The J gene is TRBJ2-2, the V gene TRBV27; no firm D call. Per the germline V gene, CDR1 is MNHEY and CDR2 is SMNVEV (reference sequence). This CDR3 is 12 amino acids long. V shed 5 bases and J shed 1 base, with 2 bases lying between them. The CDR3 loop is CASSQNTGELFF. The CDR3 DNA is TGTGCCAGCAGTCAGAACACCGGGGAGCTGTTTTTT.

CDR3 loop: CASSFGGSGSNQPQHF. In nucleotides, the CDR3 is TGTGCCAGCAGTTTCGGAGGGTCTGGCAGCAATCAGCCCCAGCATTTT. The rearrangement uses TRBV27 and TRBJ1-5, with D unresolved. The CDR3 totals 16 residues. V shed 3 bases and J shed 1 base, with 13 bases lying between them. Looked up from germline, CDR1 is MNHEY and CDR2 is SMNVEV (reference sequence).

The chain joins TRBV27 to TRBJ2-3; 13 bases map to TRBD2. The CDR3 runs 17 residues. CDR1 and CDR2 from the germline V gene are MNHEY and SMNVEV (reference sequence). The ends lost 0 bases at V and 6 bases at J; junction bases unmatched: 6. Written as DNA, the CDR3 is TGTGCCAGCAGTTTATCGAAACTAGCGGGAGGGCGTGATACGCAGTATTTT. Translation gives CASSLSKLAGGRDTQYF.

In this sample, this clone turned up a few times. The genes are TRBV30 and TRBJ1-5; D is possibly TRBD1 (5 bases). V lost 3 bases to trimming and J lost 4 bases, with 10 bases between them. Germline V gene data show CDR1 as GTSNPN and CDR2 as SVGIG (reference sequence). The CDR3 length is 13 residues. CDR3 sequence reads: CAWSVTDNQPQHF. CDR3 nucleotide sequence: TGTGCCTGGAGCGTGACAGATAATCAGCCCCAGCATTTT.

The chain recombines TRBV14 with TRBJ2-2; D not resolved. V was cut by 4 bases and J by 0 bases, with 9 bases left in between. Germline V gene data show CDR1 as SGHDN and CDR2 as FVKESK. The CDR3 is 15 residues long. CDR3 sequence: CASSRQFANTGELFF. The CDR3 DNA is TGTGCCAGCAGCCGGCAGTTCGCGAACACCGGGGAGCTGTTTTTT.

J is TRBJ2-4 and V is TRBV5-1; D is possibly TRBD1 (5 bases). Trimming shortened V by 3 bases and J by 1 base, and 23 bases separated the two germline ends. Per the germline V gene, CDR1 is SGHRS and CDR2 is YFSETQ. There are 19 residues in the CDR3. The CDR3 region is CASSWGPLAVGVAKNIQYF. CDR3 DNA sequence: TGCGCCAGCAGCTGGGGCCCCTTGGCGGTTGGGGTGGCCAAAAACATTCAGTACTTC.

The chain couples TRBV3-1 (or the pseudogene TRBV3-2) to TRBJ2-5; 8 nucleotides match TRBD1. Germline trimming cut 3 bases from V and 5 bases from J; bases unmatched to any gene: 2. From germline, CDR1 is LGHDT and CDR2 YNNKEL (reference sequence). The CDR3 consists of 13 residues. The CDR3, as DNA: TGTGCCAGCAGCCAGACAGGGGTGGAGACCCAGTACTTC. Translated, it gives CASSQTGVETQYF.

The V gene is TRBV4-3, the J gene TRBJ2-7; 9 bases align to TRBD1. Trimming removed 3 bases from V and 3 bases from J; junction bases left unmatched: 6. Germline V CDR1 and CDR2: LGHNA, YSLEER. This CDR3 comprises 15 residues. In DNA form, the CDR3 reads TGCGCCAGCAGCCACGGGACAGGGCCTTACTACGAGCAGTACTTC. It yields the protein CASSHGTGPYYEQYF.

This clone appeared a few times. The rearrangement joins TRBV5-8 to TRBJ1-5, with D perhaps TRBD1 (5 bases). Germline lookup yields CDR1 SGHTS and CDR2 YDEGEE. Trimming left V 4 bases short and J 0 bases short, with 11 bases between. The CDR3 covers 15 residues. CDR3 amino acids: CASSKGLFSNQPQHF. As DNA, the CDR3 is TGTGCCAGCAGCAAGGGACTGTTTAGCAATCAGCCCCAGCATTTT.

The V call is TRBV9, the J call TRBJ2-1; 11 bases are a match to TRBD1. J gave up 9 bases and V 4 bases, and 15 bases lay outside the gene matches. The CDR3 runs to 17 residues. Germline V lookup: CDR1 SGDLS, CDR2 YYNGEE. CDR3 coding DNA: TGTGCCAGCAGCCCCCACTTGTGGACAGGGGGCGAGGGTGAGCAGTTCTTC. The encoded protein is CASSPHLWTGGEGEQFF.

The V gene is TRBV28, the J gene TRBJ2-7; D gene unclear. This CDR3 spans 15 amino acids. Germline V gives CDR1 MDHEN, CDR2 SYDVKM. V lost 2 bases and J lost 4, with 15 bases in between. DNA for the CDR3: TGTGCCAGCAGTTTACCCCATCGTCCGGGTTACGAGCAGTACTTC. Translated: CASSLPHRPGYEQYF. Together with reference TRBV28 and TRBJ2-7, the CDR3 gives the full variable domain: DVKVTQSSRYLVKRTGEKVFLECVQDMDHENMFWYRQDPGLGLRLIYFSYDVKMKEKGDIPEGYSVSREKKERFSLILESASTNQTSMYLCASSLPHRPGYEQYFGPGTRLTVT.

The rearrangement joins TRBV6-5 to TRBJ1-5; D gene uncertain. The germline gives CDR1 MNHEY, CDR2 SVGAGI. Trimming removed 6 bases at V and 3 bases at J, with 12 bases between. The CDR3 has 14 amino acids. CDR3 sequence reads: CASSDPGDNQPQHF. The CDR3 DNA sequence: TGTGCCAGCAGCGACCCGGGAGACAATCAGCCCCAGCATTTT.

This rearrangement joins TRBV28 to TRBJ2-1; D unresolved. The CDR3 runs to 14 residues. Trimming took off 6 bases at V and 5 bases at J, with 14 bases between the two ends. Germline-derived CDR1 and CDR2 are MDHEN and SYDVKM. This CDR3 is CASSPTIGHNEQFF. CDR3 DNA sequence: TGTGCCAGCAGCCCTACTATCGGCCACAATGAGCAGTTCTTC.

This clone was seen once. The gene calls are TRBV19 and TRBJ1-1; no clear D gene. Germline V lookup: CDR1 LNHDA, CDR2 SQIVND (reference sequence). With 2 bases removed from V and 0 bases from J, the gap between germline ends came to 10 bases. This CDR3 region has 15 residues. The CDR3 sequence: CASSIIPNMNTEAFF. CDR3 coding DNA: TGTGCCAGTAGTATAATACCGAACATGAACACTGAAGCTTTCTTT.

The gene calls are TRBV11-1 and TRBJ2-1, with 7 bases lining up with TRBD2. The ends lost 2 bases at V and 3 bases at J; junction bases unmatched: 4. The CDR3 is 15 amino acids. From germline, CDR1 is SGHAT and CDR2 FQDESV (reference sequence). The chain's CDR3 is CASSLWGGSYNEQFF. The CDR3, as DNA: TGTGCCAGCAGCTTATGGGGGGGTAGCTACAATGAGCAGTTCTTC.